This T cell receptor (beta chain) was identified in a study of Ad26.COV2.S vaccination and SARS-CoV-2 variants. Generated by immunoSEQ multiplex PCR, the TCRdb table keeps only in-frame clones and is missing some. This table holds 350,000 to 450,000 clones, roughly 90% found once. CDR3 length: 15 amino acids. Trimming cost V 2 bases and J 2 bases, with 11 bases left between them. The germline CDR1 and CDR2 sequences are SGHTA and FQGNSA. A note on this clone: Antigen unknown.

Described treatment: about 20 received Ad26.COV2.S at low or high dose, single or two shots; a few received placebo; per-sample allocation not given. Following the first vaccine or placebo injection, samples were taken on day 63. Study-wide results and caveats: Vaccine recipients had higher spike-specific TCR breadth than placebo recipients. Comparability of non-spike TCR breadth was observed across vaccine and placebo recipients.

The sequence derives from a person between 18 and 65 years old who received the Ad26.COV2.S COVID-19 vaccine or a placebo. The J gene is TRBJ2-3, the V gene TRBV7-2; weak D call: TRBD2 (5 bases). The specimen was peripheral blood, collected in a trial of Ad26.COV2.S vaccine versus placebo. CDR3 protein: CASSLTGSFTDTQYF. The CDR3 bases are TGTGCCAGCAGCTTAACGGGGTCCTTCACAGATACGCAGTATTTT.